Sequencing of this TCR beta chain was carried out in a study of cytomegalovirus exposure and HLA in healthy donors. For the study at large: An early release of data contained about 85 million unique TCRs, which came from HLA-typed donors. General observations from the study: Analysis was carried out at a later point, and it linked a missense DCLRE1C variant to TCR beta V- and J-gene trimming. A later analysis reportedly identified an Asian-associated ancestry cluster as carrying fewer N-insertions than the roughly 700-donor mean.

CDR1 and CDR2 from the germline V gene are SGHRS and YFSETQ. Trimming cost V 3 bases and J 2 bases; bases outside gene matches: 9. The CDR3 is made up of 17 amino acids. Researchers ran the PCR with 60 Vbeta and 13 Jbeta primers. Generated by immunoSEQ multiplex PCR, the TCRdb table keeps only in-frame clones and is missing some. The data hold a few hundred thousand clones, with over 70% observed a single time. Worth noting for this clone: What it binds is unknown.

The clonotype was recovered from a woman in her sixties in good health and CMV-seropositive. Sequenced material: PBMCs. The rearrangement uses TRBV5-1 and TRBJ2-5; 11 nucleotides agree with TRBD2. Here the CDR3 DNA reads TGCGCCAGCAGCTCAACTCTACTAGCGGGAGTACAAGAGACCCAGTACTTC. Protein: CASSSTLLAGVQETQYF.